The source of this TCR beta chain is a study of blood T cell repertoires in COVID-19. About the study: The cDNA or gDNA used as material had been derived from T cells, B-cell-depleted T cells, or PBMCs.

The CDR3 runs 16 residues. The V gene lost 10 bases and the J gene lost 0 bases, with 21 bases spanning the gap. Germline assignment: CDR1 ENHRY and CDR2 SYGVKD. Authors' methods: Nucleated cell number was recorded as an estimate derived from reference gene primer amplification. Profiling relied on immunoSEQ multiplex PCR, and the TCRdb table lists in-frame clones only, not all of them. That table furnishes V, J and clone size, whereas the DNA furnished D and trimming. This repertoire shows about 63,000 clones, about 70% found once; its top ten account for 40% to 60%. There are a few counts of this clone.

The clonotype comes from a woman of 80 years or more with acute or convalescent COVID-19. The chain uses TRBV10-3 and TRBJ1-1; a possible D gene is TRBD1 (6 bases). The sequenced sample was peripheral blood. CDR3 in DNA: TGTGCCACCACCGGGACAAGGGGGTTTATGAACACTGAAGCTTTCTTT. Its protein is CATTGTRGFMNTEAFF.